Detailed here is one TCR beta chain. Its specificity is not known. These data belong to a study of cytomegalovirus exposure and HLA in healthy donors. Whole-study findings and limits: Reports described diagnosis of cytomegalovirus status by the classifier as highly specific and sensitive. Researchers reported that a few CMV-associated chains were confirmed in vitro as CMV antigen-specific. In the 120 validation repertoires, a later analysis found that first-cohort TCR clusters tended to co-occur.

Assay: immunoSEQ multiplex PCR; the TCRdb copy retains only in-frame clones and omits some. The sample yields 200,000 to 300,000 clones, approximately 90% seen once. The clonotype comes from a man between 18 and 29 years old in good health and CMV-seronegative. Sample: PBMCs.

The DNA for the CDR3 is TGTGCCAGCAGCTTAGTGAAGGGACTAGCTCTAGATACGCAGTATTTT. Its protein is CASSLVKGLALDTQYF. The V call is TRBV7-9, the J call TRBJ2-3; 9 nucleotides match TRBD2. Trimming took 1 base from V and 5 from J; bases not matched to a gene: 7. CDR3 length equals 16 residues. Germline CDR1 reads SEHNR; CDR2 reads FQNEAQ (reference sequence).